At least ten counts were recorded for the clone carrying this TCR beta chain. The antigen remains undetermined. This record belongs to a study of T cell repertoires in cytomegalovirus infection. Study-level background: A matching HLA type, together with CMV infection, was signaled by public TCR beta signatures.

V lost 2 bases, J lost 5 bases, and 22 bases lay in between. This CDR3 comprises 18 residues. Per the germline V gene, CDR1 is SGHTA and CDR2 is FQGNSA. TCRdb reprocessed the reads with MiXCR, giving one entry per CDR3 protein. The top ten hold roughly an eighth of the sample, which has nearly 450,000 distinct CDR3 sequences, approximately 31% seen once. Study-wide results and caveats: Accumulated public TCR beta family frequency recognized individuals carrying CMV together with the relevant HLA. Across the ex vivo response, the dominant clonotypes were HLA-C-restricted CMV-specific TCR beta clonotypes.

What was sequenced was PBMCs. This clonotype originated in a human donor in good health (CMV status not recorded). Some clones in this sample may be carry-over from other donors' samples. The V call is TRBV7-2, the J call TRBJ1-5; a weak D match, TRBD1 (5 bases). The DNA for the CDR3 is TGTGCCAGCAGCTTACGCAGCCCGGGGACGAAGGTCGATCAGCCCCAGCATTTT. It translates to CASSLRSPGTKVDQPQHF.